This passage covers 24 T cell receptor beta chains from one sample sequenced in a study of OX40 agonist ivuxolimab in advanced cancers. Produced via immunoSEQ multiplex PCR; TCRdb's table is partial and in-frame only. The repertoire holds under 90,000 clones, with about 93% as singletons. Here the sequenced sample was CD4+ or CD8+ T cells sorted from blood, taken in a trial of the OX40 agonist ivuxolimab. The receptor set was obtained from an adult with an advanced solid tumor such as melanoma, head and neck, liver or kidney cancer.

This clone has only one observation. DNA for the CDR3: TGTGCCAGCAGCTTTCCCGGGGACCCCTACGAGCAGTACTTC. This translates into CASSFPGDPYEQYF. The chain employs TRBV7-9 and TRBJ2-7; either TRBD1 or TRBD2 may fit D (5 bases each). Germline CDR1 SEHNR, CDR2 FQNEAQ (reference sequence). Trimming removed 3 bases from V and 2 bases from J, with 11 bases in between. The CDR3 contains 14 residues. Full variable domain (outside the CDR3, taken from reference TRBV7-9 and TRBJ2-7): DTGVSQNPRHKITKRGQNVTFRCDPISEHNRLYWYRQTLGQGPEFLTYFQNEAQLEKSRLLSDRFSAERPKGSFSTLEIQRTEQGDSAMYLCASSFPGDPYEQYFGPGTRLTVT.

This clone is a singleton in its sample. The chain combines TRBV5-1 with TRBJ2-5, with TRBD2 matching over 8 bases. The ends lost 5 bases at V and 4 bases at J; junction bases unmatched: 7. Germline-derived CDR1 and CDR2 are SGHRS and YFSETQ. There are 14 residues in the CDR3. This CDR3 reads CASSDRGGRETQYF. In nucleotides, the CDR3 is TGCGCCAGCAGTGACCGGGGGGGACGAGAGACCCAGTACTTC. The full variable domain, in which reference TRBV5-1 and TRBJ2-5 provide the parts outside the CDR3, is KAGVTQTPRYLIKTRGQQVTLSCSPISGHRSVSWYQQTPGQGLQFLFEYFSETQRNKGNFPGRFSGRQFSNSRSEMNVSTLELGDSALYLCASSDRGGRETQYFGPGTRLLVL.

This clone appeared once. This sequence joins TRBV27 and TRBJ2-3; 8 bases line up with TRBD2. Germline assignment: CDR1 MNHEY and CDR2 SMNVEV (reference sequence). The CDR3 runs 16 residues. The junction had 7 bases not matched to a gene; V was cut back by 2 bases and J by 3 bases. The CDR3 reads CASSLTWTSRTDTQYF. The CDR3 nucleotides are TGTGCCAGCAGTTTAACGTGGACTAGCCGGACAGATACGCAGTATTTT.

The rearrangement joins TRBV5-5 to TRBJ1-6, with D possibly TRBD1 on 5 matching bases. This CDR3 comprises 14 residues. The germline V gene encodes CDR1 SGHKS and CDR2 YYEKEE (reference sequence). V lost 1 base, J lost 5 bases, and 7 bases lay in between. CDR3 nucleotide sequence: TGTGCCAGCAGCTTGCCCAGGGATAATTCACCCCTCCACTTT. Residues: CASSLPRDNSPLHF. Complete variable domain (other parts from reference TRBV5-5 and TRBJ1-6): DAGVTQSPTHLIKTRGQQVTLRCSPISGHKSVSWYQQVLGQGPQFIFQYYEKEERGRGNFPDRFSARQFPNYSSELNVNALLLGDSALYLCASSLPRDNSPLHFGNGTRLTVT.

The CDR3 sequence: CASRFGRNTGELFF. CDR3 nucleotide sequence: TGTGCAAGTCGCTTCGGACGGAACACCGGGGAGCTGTTTTTT. The V and J genes are TRBV12-2 and TRBJ2-2. TRBV12-2 is marked as a pseudogene. The CDR3 extends over 14 amino acids.

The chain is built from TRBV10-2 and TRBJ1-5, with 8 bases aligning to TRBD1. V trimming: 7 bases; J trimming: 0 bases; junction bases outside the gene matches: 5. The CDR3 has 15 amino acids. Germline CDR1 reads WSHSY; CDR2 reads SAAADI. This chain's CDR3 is CASKDRGLSNQPQHF. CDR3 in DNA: TGCGCCAGCAAAGACAGGGGCCTTAGCAATCAGCCCCAGCATTTT.

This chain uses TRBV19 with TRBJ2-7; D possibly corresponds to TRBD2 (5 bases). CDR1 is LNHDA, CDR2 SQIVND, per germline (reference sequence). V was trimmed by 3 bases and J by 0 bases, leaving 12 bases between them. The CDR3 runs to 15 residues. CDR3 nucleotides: TGTGCCAGTAGTATTGTGGGAGAATACTCCTACGAGCAGTACTTC. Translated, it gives CASSIVGEYSYEQYF. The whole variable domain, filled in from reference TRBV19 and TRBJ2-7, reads DGGITQSPKYLFRKEGQNVTLSCEQNLNHDAMYWYRQDPGQGLRLIYYSQIVNDFQKGDIAEGYSVSREKKESFPLTVTSAQKNPTAFYLCASSIVGEYSYEQYFGPGTRLTVT.

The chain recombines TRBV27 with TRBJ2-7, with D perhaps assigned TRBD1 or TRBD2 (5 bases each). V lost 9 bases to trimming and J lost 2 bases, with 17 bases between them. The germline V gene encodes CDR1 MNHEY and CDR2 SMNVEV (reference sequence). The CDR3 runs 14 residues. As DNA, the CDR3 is TGTGCCAGTACCACTGGGACCGCTGCCTACGAGCAGTACTTC. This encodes CASTTGTAAYEQYF.

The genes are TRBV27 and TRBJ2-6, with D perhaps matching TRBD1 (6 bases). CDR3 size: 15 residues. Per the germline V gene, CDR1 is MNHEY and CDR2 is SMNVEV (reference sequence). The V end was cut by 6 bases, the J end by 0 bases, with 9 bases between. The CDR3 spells CASSTGSSGANVLTF. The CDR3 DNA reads TGTGCCAGCAGCACAGGGTCCTCTGGGGCCAACGTCCTGACTTTC.

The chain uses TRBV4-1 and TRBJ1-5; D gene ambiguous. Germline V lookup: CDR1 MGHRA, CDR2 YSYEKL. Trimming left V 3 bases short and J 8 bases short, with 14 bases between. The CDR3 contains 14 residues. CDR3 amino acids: CASSHPASFEPQHF. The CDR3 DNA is TGCGCCAGCAGCCACCCGGCGAGTTTTGAGCCCCAGCATTTT.

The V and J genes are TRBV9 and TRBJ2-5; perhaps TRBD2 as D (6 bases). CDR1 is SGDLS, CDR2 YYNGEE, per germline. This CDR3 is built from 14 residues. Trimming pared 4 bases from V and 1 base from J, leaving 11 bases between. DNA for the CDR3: TGTGCCAGCAGCCCTGCGGGGTTCCAAGAGACCCAGTACTTC. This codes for CASSPAGFQETQYF.

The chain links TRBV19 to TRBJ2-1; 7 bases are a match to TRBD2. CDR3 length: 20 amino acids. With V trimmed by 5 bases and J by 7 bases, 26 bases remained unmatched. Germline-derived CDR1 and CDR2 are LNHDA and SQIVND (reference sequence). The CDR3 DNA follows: TGTGCCAGTAGTGCCGGGGAGGGTGGCGGGAGTCTGTATGCGAGGAATGAGCAGTTCTTC. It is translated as CASSAGEGGGSLYARNEQFF.

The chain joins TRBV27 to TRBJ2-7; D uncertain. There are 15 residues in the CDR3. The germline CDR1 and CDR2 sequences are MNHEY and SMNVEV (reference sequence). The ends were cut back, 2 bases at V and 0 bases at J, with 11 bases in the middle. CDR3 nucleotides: TGTGCCAGCAGTTTAGCCGGGCGAAGCTCCTACGAGCAGTACTTC. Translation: CASSLAGRSSYEQYF.

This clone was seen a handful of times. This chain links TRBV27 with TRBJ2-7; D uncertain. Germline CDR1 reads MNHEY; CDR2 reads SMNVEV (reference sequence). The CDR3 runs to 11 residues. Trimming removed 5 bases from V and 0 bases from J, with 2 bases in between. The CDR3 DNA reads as TGTGCCAGCAGTACCTCCTACGAGCAGTACTTC. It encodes CASSTSYEQYF.

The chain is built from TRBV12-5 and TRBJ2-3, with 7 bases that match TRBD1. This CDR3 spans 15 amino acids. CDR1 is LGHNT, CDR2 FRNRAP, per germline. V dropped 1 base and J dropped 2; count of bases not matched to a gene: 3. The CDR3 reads CASGLEDRITDTQYF. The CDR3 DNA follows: TGTGCTAGTGGTTTGGAGGACAGGATCACAGATACGCAGTATTTT.

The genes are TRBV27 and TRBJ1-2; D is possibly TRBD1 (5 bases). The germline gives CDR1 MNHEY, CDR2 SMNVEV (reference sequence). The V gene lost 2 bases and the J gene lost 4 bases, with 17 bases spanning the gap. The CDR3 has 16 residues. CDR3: CASSLSAAGLTYGYTF. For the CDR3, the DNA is TGTGCCAGCAGTTTAAGCGCGGCAGGGCTGACCTATGGCTACACCTTC.

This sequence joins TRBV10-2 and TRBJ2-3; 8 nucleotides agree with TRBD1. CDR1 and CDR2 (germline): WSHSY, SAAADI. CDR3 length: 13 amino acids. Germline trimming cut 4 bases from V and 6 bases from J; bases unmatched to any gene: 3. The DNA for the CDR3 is TGCGCCAGCAGTGGGACAGGGAGGGATACGCAGTATTTT. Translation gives CASSGTGRDTQYF.

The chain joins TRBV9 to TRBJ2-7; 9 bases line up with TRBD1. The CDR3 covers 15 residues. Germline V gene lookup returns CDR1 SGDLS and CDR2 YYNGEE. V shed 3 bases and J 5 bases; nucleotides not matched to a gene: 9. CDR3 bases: TGTGCCAGCAGCGGCGGGACAGGGAGGGTCAACGAGCAGTACTTC. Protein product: CASSGGTGRVNEQYF.

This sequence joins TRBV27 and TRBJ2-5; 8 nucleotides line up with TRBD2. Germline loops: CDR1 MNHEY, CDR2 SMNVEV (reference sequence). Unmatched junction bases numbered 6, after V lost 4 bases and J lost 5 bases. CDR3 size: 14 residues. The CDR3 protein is CASSSGLGAETQYF. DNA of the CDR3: TGTGCCAGCAGTTCGGGACTAGGAGCGGAGACCCAGTACTTC.

In DNA, the CDR3 is TGCGCCAGCAGCTTGACTGAGACAGGGAACTATGGCTACACCTTC. Its translation: CASSLTETGNYGYTF. This chain joins TRBV5-1 and TRBJ1-2; TRBD1 matches 7 bases. The V segment lost 1 base and the J segment 2 bases; nucleotides outside the gene matches: 5. From germline, CDR1 is SGHRS and CDR2 YFSETQ. The CDR3 covers 15 residues.

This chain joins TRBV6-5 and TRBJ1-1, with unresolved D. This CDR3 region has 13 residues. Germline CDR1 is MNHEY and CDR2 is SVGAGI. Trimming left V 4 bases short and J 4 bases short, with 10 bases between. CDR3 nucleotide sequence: TGTGCCAGCAGTTGGACCGGGCTCACTGAAGCTTTCTTT. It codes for CASSWTGLTEAFF.

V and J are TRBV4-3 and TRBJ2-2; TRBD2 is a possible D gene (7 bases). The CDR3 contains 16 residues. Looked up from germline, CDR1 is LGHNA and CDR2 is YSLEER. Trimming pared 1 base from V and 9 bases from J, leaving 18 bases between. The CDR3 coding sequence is TGCGCCAGCAGCCAAGTGGTCGGGGGGCAGGGTCGGGAGCTGTTTTTT. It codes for CASSQVVGGQGRELFF.

The CDR3 here is CASSLGLADPYNEQFF. CDR3 coding DNA: TGTGCCAGCAGCTTAGGTCTGGCCGACCCCTACAATGAGCAGTTCTTC. V usage is TRBV7-9 and J usage is TRBJ2-1; D unclear. CDR1 SEHNR and CDR2 FQNEAQ come from the germline V gene (reference sequence). The CDR3 contains 16 residues. V lost 1 base and J 2 bases, leaving 12 bases between the germline ends.

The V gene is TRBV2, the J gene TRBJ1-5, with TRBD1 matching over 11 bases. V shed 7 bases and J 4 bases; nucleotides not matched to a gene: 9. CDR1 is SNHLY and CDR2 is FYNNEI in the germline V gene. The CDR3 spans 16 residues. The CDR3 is CASTGDRGYQNQPQHF. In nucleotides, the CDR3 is TGTGCCAGCACCGGGGACAGGGGGTATCAAAATCAGCCCCAGCATTTT.